This T cell receptor (beta chain) originates from a study of cytomegalovirus exposure and HLA in healthy donors. This CDR3 has 13 residues. The germline CDR1 and CDR2 sequences are SGDLS and YYNGEE. With V trimmed by 7 bases and J by 7 bases, 8 bases remained unmatched. Primers for the PCR totalled 60 Vbeta and 13 Jbeta. Profiling relied on immunoSEQ multiplex PCR, and the TCRdb table lists in-frame clones only, not all of them. The profile shows 170,000 or so clones, approximately 84% of them singletons. Remarks on this clone: Its specificity is not known.

Notes on the study in general: Among TCR beta chains, those listed as cytomegalovirus-associated numbered around 160. In a later analysis, TCR beta V- and J-gene trimming was associated with a missense DCLRE1C variant. The Asian-associated ancestry cluster reportedly had fewer N-insertions than the roughly 720-donor mean in a later analysis.

The V call is TRBV9, the J call TRBJ2-5; TRBD2 matches at 9 bases. Sequencing was carried out using PBMCs. This TCR came from a boy between 2 and 10 years old in good health and CMV-seronegative. CDR3 in DNA: TGTGCCAGCGGTCCAGGCGGGGGGGGGACCCAGTACTTC. Its translation: CASGPGGGGTQYF.